This T cell receptor (beta chain) was captured in a study of T-cell reconstitution after alpha-beta-depleted transplantation in children. Overall study results and limits: The authors attributed T-cell counts and diversity one year after transplant mostly to newly produced T cells. Reportedly, roughly two months post-transplant, alpha-beta T cells arose from several hundred expanded graft clones.

This clonotype was seen at least ten times. Its specificity is not known. Germline lookup yields CDR1 SGHRS and CDR2 YFSETQ. V dropped 5 bases and J dropped 2; count of bases not matched to a gene: 5. There are 14 residues in the CDR3. It was with unique molecular identifiers that the TCRbeta library was prepared. TCRdb itself ran the PCR reads through MiXCR, one entry per CDR3 protein. The repertoire holds over 450,000 distinct CDR3 sequences, with roughly a tenth as singletons. The V call is TRBV5-1, the J call TRBJ2-7, with 9 bases fitting TRBD1. The source was PBMCs, collected before TCRalphabeta/CD19-depleted stem cell transplant. The receptor was derived from a child between 2 and 9 years old with inherited bone marrow failure, due to receive a stem cell transplant. The CDR3 DNA follows: TGCGCCAGCAGGACTGGGACAGGGCCCTACGAGCAGTACTTC. Translation: CASRTGTGPYEQYF.